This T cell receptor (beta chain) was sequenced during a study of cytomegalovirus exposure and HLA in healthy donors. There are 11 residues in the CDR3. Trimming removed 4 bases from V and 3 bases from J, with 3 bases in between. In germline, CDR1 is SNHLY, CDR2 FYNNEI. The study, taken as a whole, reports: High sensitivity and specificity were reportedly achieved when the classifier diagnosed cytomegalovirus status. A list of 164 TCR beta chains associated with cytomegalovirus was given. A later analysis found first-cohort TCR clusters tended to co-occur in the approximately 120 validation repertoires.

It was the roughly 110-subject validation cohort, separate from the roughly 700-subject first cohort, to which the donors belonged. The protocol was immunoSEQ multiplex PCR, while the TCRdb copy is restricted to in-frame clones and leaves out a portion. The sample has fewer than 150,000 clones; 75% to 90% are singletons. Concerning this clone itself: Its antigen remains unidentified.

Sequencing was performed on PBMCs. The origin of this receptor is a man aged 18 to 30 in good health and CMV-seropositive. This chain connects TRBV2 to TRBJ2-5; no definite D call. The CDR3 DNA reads TGTGCCAGCAGTGTAGAAGAGACCCAGTACTTC. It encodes CASSVEETQYF.